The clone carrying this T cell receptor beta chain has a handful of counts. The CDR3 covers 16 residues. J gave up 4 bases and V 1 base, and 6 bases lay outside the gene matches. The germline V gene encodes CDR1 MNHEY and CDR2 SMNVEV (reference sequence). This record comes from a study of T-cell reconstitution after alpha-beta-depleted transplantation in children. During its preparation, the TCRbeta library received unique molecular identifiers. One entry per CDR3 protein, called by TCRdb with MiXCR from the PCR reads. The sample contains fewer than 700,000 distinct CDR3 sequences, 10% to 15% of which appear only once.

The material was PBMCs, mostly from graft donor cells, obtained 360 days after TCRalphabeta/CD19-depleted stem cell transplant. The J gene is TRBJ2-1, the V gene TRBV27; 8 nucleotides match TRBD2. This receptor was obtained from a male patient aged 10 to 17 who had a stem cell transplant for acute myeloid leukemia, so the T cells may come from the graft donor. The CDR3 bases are TGTGCCAGCAGTTTATTGCCGGGACTAGGATACAATGAGCAGTTCTTC. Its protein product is CASSLLPGLGYNEQFF.